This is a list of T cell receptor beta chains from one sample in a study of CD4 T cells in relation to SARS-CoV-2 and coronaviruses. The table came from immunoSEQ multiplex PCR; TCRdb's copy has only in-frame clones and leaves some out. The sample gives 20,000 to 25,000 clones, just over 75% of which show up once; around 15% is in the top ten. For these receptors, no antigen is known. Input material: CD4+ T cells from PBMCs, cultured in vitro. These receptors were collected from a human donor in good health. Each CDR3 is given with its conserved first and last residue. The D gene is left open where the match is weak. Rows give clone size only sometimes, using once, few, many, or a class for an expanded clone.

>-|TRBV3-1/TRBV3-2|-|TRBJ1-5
TGTGCCAGCAGCCAAGATCCAGGGTTGCAGCCCCAGCATTTT
CASSQDPGLQPQHF
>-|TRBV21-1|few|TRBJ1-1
TGTGCCAGCAGCAAAGAGGACAAATTAGGGGACACTGAAGCTTTCTTT
CASSKEDKLGDTEAFF
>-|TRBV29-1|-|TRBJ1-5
TGCAGCGTTGTGATGGGTGGCAATCAGCCCCAGCATTTT
CSVVMGGNQPQHF
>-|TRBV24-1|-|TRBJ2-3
TGTGCCACCAGTGATTTGCGCGCAGATCATACGCAGTATTTT
CATSDLRADHTQYF
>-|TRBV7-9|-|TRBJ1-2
TGTGCCAGCAGCTCGGCGGGGGGGCCAGGCTACACCTTC
CASSSAGGPGYTF
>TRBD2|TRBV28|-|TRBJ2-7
TGTGCCAGCAGTTTGGGAGGGGTCCGCTACGAGCAGTACTTC
CASSLGGVRYEQYF
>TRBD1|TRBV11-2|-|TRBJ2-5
TGTGCCAGCAGTCGGGGACAGCAAGAGACCCAGTACTTC
CASSRGQQETQYF
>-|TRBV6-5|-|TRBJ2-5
TGTGCCAGCAGTAAAACGGGAGCGGGCCAAGAGACCCAGTACTTC
CASSKTGAGQETQYF
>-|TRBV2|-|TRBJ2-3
TGTGCCAGCAGTCTATTAGGAGTCATAGATACGCAGTATTTT
CASSLLGVIDTQYF
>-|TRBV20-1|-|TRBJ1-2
TGCAGTGCTAGTGGGGGGTTACTTACTAACTATGGCTACACCTTC
CSASGGLLTNYGYTF
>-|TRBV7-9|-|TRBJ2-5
TGTGCCAGCAGCGGCACGACCCAGTACTTC
CASSGTTQYF
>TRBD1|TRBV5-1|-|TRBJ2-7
TGCGCCAGCAGCCTCCGACAGGGGTCCTCCTACGAGCAGTACTTC
CASSLRQGSSYEQYF